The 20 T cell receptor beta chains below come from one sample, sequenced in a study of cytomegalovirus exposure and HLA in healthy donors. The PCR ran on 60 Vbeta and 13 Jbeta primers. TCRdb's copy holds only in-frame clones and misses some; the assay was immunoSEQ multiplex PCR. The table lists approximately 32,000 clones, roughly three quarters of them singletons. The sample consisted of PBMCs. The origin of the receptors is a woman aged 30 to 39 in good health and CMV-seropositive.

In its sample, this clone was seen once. The CDR3 spells CASSLNTGITEAFF. As DNA, the CDR3 is TGCGCCAGCAGCTTGAATACGGGGATCACTGAAGCTTTCTTT. The J gene is TRBJ1-1, the V gene TRBV5-1, with D unclear. The V and J ends lost 1 base and 4 bases respectively, with 11 bases between them. Looked up from germline, CDR1 is SGHRS and CDR2 is YFSETQ. The CDR3 covers 14 residues.

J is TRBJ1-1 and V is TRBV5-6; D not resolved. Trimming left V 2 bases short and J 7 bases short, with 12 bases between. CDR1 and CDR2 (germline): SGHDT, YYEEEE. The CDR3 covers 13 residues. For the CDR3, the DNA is TGTGCCAGCAGCTTAGGAGGTTCAGATGAAGCTTTCTTT. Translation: CASSLGGSDEAFF. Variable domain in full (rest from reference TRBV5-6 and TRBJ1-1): DAGVTQSPTHLIKTRGQQVTLRCSPKSGHDTVSWYQQALGQGPQFIFQYYEEEERQRGNFPDRFSGHQFPNYSSELNVNALLLGDSALYLCASSLGGSDEAFFGQGTRLTVV.

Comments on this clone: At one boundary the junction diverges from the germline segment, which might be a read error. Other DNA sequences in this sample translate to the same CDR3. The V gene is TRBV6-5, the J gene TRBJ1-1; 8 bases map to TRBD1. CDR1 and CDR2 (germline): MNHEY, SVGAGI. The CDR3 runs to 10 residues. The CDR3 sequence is CASTPDRAFF. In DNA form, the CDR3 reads TGTGCCAGCACCCCGGACAGGGCTTTCTTC.

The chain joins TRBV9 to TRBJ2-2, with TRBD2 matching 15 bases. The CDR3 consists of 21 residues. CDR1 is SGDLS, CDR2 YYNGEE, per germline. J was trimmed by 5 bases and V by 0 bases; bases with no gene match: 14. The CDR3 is CASSVGMGLAGGRGRTGELFF. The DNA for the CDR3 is TGTGCCAGCAGCGTAGGGATGGGACTAGCGGGGGGCCGGGGGAGGACCGGGGAGCTGTTTTTT.

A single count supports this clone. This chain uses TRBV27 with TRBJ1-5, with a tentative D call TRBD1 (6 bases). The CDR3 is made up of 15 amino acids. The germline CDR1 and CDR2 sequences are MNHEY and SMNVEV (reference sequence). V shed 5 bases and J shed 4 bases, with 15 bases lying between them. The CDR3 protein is CASSIPRTVNQPQHF. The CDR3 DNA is TGTGCCAGCAGTATTCCTCGGACAGTGAATCAGCCCCAGCATTTT.

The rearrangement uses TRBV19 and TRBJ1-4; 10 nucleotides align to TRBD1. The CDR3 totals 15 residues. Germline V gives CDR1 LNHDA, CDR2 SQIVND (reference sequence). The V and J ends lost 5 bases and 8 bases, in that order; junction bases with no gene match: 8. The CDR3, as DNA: TGTGCCAGTAGTCTCCCCGGGACAGGGGAAGAAAAACTGTTTTTT. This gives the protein CASSLPGTGEEKLFF.

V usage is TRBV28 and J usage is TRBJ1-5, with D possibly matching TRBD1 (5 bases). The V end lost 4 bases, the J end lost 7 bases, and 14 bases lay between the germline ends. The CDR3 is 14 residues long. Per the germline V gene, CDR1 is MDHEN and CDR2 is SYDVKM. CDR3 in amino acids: CASSWGYSGQPQHF. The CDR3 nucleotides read TGTGCCAGCAGTTGGGGGTACAGCGGGCAGCCCCAGCATTTT.

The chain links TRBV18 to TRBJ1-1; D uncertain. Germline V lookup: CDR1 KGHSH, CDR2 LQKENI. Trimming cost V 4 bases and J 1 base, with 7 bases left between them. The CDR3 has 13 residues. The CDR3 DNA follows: TGTGCCAGCTCACGAGGGCGGAACACTGAAGCTTTCTTT. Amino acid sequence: CASSRGRNTEAFF.

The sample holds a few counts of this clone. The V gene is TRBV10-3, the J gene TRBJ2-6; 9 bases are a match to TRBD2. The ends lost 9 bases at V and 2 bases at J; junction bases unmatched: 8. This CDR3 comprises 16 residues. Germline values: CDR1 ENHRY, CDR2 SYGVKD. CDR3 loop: CAMGSGGITGANVLTF. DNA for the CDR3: TGTGCCATGGGGAGCGGGGGGATCACTGGGGCCAACGTCCTGACTTTC.

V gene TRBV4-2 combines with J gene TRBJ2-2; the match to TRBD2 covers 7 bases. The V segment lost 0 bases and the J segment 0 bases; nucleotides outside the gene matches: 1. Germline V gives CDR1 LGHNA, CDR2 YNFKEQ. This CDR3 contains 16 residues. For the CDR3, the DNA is TGTGCCAGCAGCCAAGATGCGGGAGCGAACACCGGGGAGCTGTTTTTT. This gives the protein CASSQDAGANTGELFF.

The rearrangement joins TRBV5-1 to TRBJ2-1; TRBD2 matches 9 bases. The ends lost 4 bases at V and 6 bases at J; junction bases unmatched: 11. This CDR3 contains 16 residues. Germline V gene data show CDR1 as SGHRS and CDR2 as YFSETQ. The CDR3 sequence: CASSLGGGGAVNEQFF. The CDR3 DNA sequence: TGCGCCAGCAGCCTGGGTGGCGGGGGGGCGGTCAATGAGCAGTTCTTC.

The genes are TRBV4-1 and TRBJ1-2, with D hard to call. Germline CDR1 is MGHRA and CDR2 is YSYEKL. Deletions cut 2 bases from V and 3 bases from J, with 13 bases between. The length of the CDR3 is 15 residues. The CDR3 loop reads CASSQNNAGYYGYTF. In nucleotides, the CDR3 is TGCGCCAGCAGCCAAAATAATGCAGGATACTATGGCTACACCTTC.

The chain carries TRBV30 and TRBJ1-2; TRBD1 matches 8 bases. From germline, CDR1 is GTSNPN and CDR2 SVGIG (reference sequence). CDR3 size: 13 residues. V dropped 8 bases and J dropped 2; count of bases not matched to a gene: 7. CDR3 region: CARRDRINYGYTF. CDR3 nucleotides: TGTGCCCGAAGGGACAGGATCAACTATGGCTACACCTTC.

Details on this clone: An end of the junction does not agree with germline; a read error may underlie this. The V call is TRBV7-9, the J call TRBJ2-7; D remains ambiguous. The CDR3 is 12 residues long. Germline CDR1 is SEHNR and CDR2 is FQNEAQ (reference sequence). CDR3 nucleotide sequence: TGTTCCAGCAGCTTAGTGAGCTACGAGCAGTACTTC. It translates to CSSSLVSYEQYF.

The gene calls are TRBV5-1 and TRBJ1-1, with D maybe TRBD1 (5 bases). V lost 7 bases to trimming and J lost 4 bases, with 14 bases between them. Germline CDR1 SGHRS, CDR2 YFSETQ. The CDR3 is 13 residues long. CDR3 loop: CASRAGSATEAFF. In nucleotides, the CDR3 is TGCGCCAGCCGCGCAGGGTCGGCCACTGAAGCTTTCTTT.

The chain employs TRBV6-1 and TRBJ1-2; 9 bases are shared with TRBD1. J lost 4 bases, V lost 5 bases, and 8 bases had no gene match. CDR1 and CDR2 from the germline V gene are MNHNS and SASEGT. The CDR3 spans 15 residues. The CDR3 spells CASSSPGTGTYGYTF. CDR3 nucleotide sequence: TGTGCCAGCAGTTCTCCCGGGACAGGGACCTATGGCTACACCTTC.

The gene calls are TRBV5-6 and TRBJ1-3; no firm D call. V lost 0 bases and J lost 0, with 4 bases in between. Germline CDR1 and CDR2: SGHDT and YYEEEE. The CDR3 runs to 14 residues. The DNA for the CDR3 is TGTGCCAGCAGCTTGGTTAGCTCTGGAAACACCATATATTTT. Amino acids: CASSLVSSGNTIYF. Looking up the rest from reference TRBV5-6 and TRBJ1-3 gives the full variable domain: DAGVTQSPTHLIKTRGQQVTLRCSPKSGHDTVSWYQQALGQGPQFIFQYYEEEERQRGNFPDRFSGHQFPNYSSELNVNALLLGDSALYLCASSLVSSGNTIYFGEGSWLTVV.

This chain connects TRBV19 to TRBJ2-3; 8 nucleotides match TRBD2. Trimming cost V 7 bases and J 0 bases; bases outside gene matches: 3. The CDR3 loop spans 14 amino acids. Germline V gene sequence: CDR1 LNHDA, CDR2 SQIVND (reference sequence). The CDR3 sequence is CASTSGRSTDTQYF. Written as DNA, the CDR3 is TGTGCCAGTACGAGCGGGAGAAGCACAGATACGCAGTATTTT.

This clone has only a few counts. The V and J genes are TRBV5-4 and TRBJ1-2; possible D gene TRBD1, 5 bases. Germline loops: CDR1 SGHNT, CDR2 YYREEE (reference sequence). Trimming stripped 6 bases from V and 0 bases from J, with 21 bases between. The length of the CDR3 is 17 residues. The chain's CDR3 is CASTTGGSQGANYGYTF. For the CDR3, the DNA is TGTGCCAGCACCACGGGGGGTTCGCAAGGAGCTAACTATGGCTACACCTTC.

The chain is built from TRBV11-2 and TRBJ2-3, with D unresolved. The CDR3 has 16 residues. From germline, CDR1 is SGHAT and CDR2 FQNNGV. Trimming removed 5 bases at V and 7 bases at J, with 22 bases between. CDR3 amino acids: CASSPRNSRQPNTQYF. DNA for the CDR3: TGTGCCAGCAGCCCCCGTAATTCTCGACAACCTAATACGCAGTATTTT.